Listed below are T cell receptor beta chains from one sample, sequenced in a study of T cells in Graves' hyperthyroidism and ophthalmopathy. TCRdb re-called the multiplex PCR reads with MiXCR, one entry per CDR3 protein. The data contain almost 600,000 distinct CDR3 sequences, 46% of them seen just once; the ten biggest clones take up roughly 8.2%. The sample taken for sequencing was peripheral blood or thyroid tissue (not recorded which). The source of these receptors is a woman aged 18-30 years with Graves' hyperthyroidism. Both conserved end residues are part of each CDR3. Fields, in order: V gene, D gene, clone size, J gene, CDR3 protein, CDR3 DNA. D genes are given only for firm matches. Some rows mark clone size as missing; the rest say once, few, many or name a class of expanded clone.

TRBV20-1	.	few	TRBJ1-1	CSARAEGHLVGTNTEAFF	TGCAGTGCTAGAGCCGAGGGTCATCTGGTGGGAACTAACACTGAAGCTTTCTTT
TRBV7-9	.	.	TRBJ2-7	CASSLAVVSHEQYF	TGTGCCAGCAGCTTGGCGGTAGTTTCCCACGAGCAGTACTTC
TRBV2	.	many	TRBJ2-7	CASSDLGGAGDYYEQYF	TGTGCCAGCAGTGACTTGGGGGGCGCAGGGGACTACTACGAGCAGTACTTC
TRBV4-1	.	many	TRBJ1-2	CASSRDGDLSYGYTF	TGCGCCAGCAGCCGGGACGGTGACCTTAGCTATGGCTACACCTTC
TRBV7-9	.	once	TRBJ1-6	CASSRDGDSSPLHF	TGTGCCAGCAGCCGGGACGGAGATTCTTCACCCCTCCACTTT
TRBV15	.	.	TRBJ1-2	CATSSQVGRGGYGYTF	TGTGCCACCAGCAGCCAAGTGGGCAGAGGGGGCTATGGCTACACCTTC
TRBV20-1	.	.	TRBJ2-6	CSLYGANVLTF	TGCAGTTTATATGGGGCCAACGTCCTGACTTTC
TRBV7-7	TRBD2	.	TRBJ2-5	CATITSGAPETQYF	TGTGCTACCATCACTAGCGGGGCACCGGAGACCCAGTACTTC
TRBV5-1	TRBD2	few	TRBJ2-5	CASSLDERESETQYF	TGCGCCAGCAGCTTGGATGAGCGGGAGTCAGAGACCCAGTACTTC
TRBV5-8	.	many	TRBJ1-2	CASSLPGYGYTF	TGTGCCAGCAGCTTGCCGGGGTATGGCTACACCTTC
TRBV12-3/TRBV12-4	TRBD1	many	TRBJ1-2	CASSPGQTYGYTF	TGTGCCAGCAGCCCGGGACAGACCTATGGCTACACCTTC
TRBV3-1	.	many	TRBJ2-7	CASSQDLDSSYEQYF	TGTGCCAGCAGCCAAGATCTAGACAGCTCCTACGAGCAGTACTTC
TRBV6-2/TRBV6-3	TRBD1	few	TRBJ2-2	CASSSERTGSPAGELFF	TGTGCCAGCAGTTCCGAACGGACAGGGTCTCCGGCCGGGGAGCTGTTTTTT
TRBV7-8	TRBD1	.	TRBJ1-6	CASGTYRGPLRF	TGTGCCAGCGGAACCTACAGGGGGCCCCTTCGCTTT